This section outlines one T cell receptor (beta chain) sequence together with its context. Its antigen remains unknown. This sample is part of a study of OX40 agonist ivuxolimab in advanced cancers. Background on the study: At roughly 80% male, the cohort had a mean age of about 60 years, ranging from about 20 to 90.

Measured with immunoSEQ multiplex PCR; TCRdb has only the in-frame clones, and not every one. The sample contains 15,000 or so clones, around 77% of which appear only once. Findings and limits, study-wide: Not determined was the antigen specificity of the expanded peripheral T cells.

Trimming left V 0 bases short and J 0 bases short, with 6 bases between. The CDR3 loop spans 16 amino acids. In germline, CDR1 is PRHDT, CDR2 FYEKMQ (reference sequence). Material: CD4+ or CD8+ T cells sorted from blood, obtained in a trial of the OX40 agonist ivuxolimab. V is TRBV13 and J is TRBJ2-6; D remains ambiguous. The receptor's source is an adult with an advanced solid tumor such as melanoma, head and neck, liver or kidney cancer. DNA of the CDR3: TGTGCCAGCAGCTTAGGAACGAACTCTGGGGCCAACGTCCTGACTTTC. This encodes CASSLGTNSGANVLTF.